This T cell receptor (beta chain) was sequenced during a study of blood T cell repertoires in COVID-19. Original methodology: Estimated nucleated cell counts came from reference gene primer amplification. The assay was immunoSEQ multiplex PCR, and TCRdb's table has in-frame clones only and misses some. The V and J calls and clone size were taken over from that table, and D and trimming were inferred from the DNA. The sample lists some 210,000 clones; approximately 90% were seen once. The CDR3 covers 16 residues. The V and J ends lost 3 bases and 1 base, in that order; junction bases with no gene match: 5. In germline, CDR1 is DFQATT, CDR2 SNEGSKA (reference sequence).

What was sequenced was peripheral blood. The chain carries TRBV20-1 and TRBJ2-2; 10 bases match TRBD2. The TCR was taken from a woman aged 40-49 years with acute or convalescent COVID-19. The CDR3 reads CSASSSGGRNTGELFF. The CDR3 bases are TGCAGTGCTAGTTCTAGCGGGGGTAGGAACACCGGGGAGCTGTTTTTT.